One and the same sample provided the 30 T cell receptor beta chains below, sequenced in a study of blood T cell repertoires in COVID-19. Repertoires were generated with immunoSEQ multiplex PCR, while TCRdb's copy carries only in-frame clones and drops some. The table records some 240,000 clones, 80% to 90% of them present only once. The sequenced sample consisted of peripheral blood. The receptors shown here come from an elderly woman with COVID-19, enrolled during active disease.

The chain couples TRBV19 to TRBJ2-1, with D possibly matching TRBD2 (5 bases). V lost 4 bases and J 2 bases, leaving 6 bases between the germline ends. This CDR3 spans 13 amino acids. CDR1 and CDR2 (germline): LNHDA, SQIVND (reference sequence). The CDR3 is CASSTEAYNEQFF. DNA of the CDR3: TGTGCCAGTAGTACGGAGGCCTACAATGAGCAGTTCTTC.

The chain links TRBV5-1 to TRBJ1-4, with 9 bases identical to TRBD1. Germline V gene lookup returns CDR1 SGHRS and CDR2 YFSETQ. J was trimmed by 8 bases and V by 4 bases; bases with no gene match: 21. This CDR3 is 19 amino acids long. CDR3 nucleotides: TGCGCCAGCAGCCCGCAGGGGATCGGACAGGGGATCGGTGGGGAAAAACTGTTTTTT. Protein: CASSPQGIGQGIGGEKLFF.

This chain uses TRBV7-6 with TRBJ2-3; 8 bases are a match to TRBD2. V dropped 11 bases and J dropped 3; count of bases not matched to a gene: 13. CDR3 size: 15 residues. Germline V gives CDR1 SGHVS, CDR2 FNYEAQ. Here the CDR3 reads CAPSGSPRKTDTQYF. DNA for the CDR3: TGTGCCCCGAGCGGGAGTCCCCGTAAGACAGATACGCAGTATTTT.

V and J are TRBV7-6 and TRBJ2-5, with D uncertain. The CDR3 extends over 15 amino acids. CDR1 is SGHVS and CDR2 is FNYEAQ in the germline V gene. Trimming cost V 1 base and J 1 base, with 10 bases left between them. CDR3 bases: TGTGCCAGCAGCTTAGGTCCGTCCCTCCAAGAGACCCAGTACTTC. Its translation is CASSLGPSLQETQYF.

This chain links TRBV10-3 with TRBJ2-3; 10 bases fit TRBD2. Germline CDR1 ENHRY, CDR2 SYGVKD. V trimming: 5 bases; J trimming: 6 bases; junction bases outside the gene matches: 5. This CDR3 is 14 amino acids long. The CDR3 loop is CAISYSGGIDTQYF. As DNA, the CDR3 is TGTGCCATCAGTTATAGCGGGGGGATTGATACGCAGTATTTT.

The rearrangement uses TRBV4-1 and TRBJ2-5, with TRBD2 matching over 11 bases. CDR1 and CDR2 (germline): MGHRA, YSYEKL. The CDR3 runs 16 residues. V lost 2 bases to trimming and J lost 5 bases; unmatched junction nucleotides: 7. The CDR3 is CASSQLSGRAGETQYF. The CDR3, as DNA: TGCGCCAGCAGCCAACTTAGCGGGAGGGCAGGTGAGACCCAGTACTTC.

V usage is TRBV28 and J usage is TRBJ1-4; TRBD1 matches at 7 bases. The CDR3 is made up of 16 amino acids. Germline assignment: CDR1 MDHEN and CDR2 SYDVKM. After removal of 7 bases from V and 4 bases from J, the junction contained 12 bases not matched to a gene. The CDR3 loop is CASNPTGTANNEKLFF. CDR3 nucleotides: TGTGCCAGCAACCCCACAGGGACAGCCAATAATGAAAAACTGTTTTTT.

The V call is TRBV5-8, the J call TRBJ2-7; D unresolved. From germline, CDR1 is SGHTS and CDR2 YDEGEE. V shed 5 bases and J shed 6 bases, with 12 bases lying between them. This CDR3 has 12 amino acids. This CDR3 is CASRPRPGEQYF. The CDR3 region has the DNA TGTGCCAGCAGACCGAGACCGGGCGAGCAGTACTTC. Looking up the rest from reference TRBV5-8 and TRBJ2-7 gives the full variable domain: EAGVTQSPTHLIKTRGQQATLRCSPISGHTSVYWYQQALGLGLQFLLWYDEGEERNRGNFPPRFSGRQFPNYSSELNVNALELEDSALYLCASRPRPGEQYFGPGTRLTVT.

This clone has just a few counts. The V and J genes are TRBV7-2 and TRBJ1-1; no clear D. The germline V gene has CDR1 SGHTA and CDR2 FQGNSA. V shed 5 bases and J shed 0 bases, with 7 bases lying between them. CDR3 size: 13 residues. For the CDR3, the DNA is TGTGCCAGCAGCCGACGGGTGAACACTGAAGCTTTCTTT. As protein: CASSRRVNTEAFF. Full variable domain (outside the CDR3, taken from reference TRBV7-2 and TRBJ1-1): GAGVSQSPSNKVTEKGKDVELRCDPISGHTALYWYRQSLGQGLEFLIYFQGNSAPDKSGLPSDRFSAERTGGSVSTLTIQRTQQEDSAVYLCASSRRVNTEAFFGQGTRLTVV.

This clone was found once. The chain couples TRBV27 to TRBJ1-2; perhaps TRBD1 as D (6 bases). This CDR3 contains 14 residues. V shed 2 bases and J shed 4 bases, with 11 bases lying between them. Germline V gives CDR1 MNHEY, CDR2 SMNVEV (reference sequence). The CDR3 DNA follows: TGTGCCAGCAGTTTAACTACAGGGCCCTATGGCTACACCTTC. Residues: CASSLTTGPYGYTF.

Details on this clone: The same CDR3 arises from other DNA sequences in this sample as well. The chain combines TRBV2 with TRBJ1-6, with 8 nucleotides matching TRBD1. This CDR3 region has 13 residues. Germline-derived CDR1 and CDR2 are SNHLY and FYNNEI. V trimming: 4 bases; J trimming: 7 bases; junction bases outside the gene matches: 0. The chain's CDR3 is CASSGQGNSPLHF. The CDR3 region has the DNA TGTGCCAGCAGTGGACAGGGGAATTCACCCCTCCACTTT. The whole variable domain, filled in from reference TRBV2 and TRBJ1-6, reads EPEVTQTPSHQVTQMGQEVILRCVPISNHLYFYWYRQILGQKVEFLVSFYNNEISEKSEIFDDQFSVERPDGSNFTLKIRSTKLEDSAMYFCASSGQGNSPLHFGNGTRLTVT.

V and J are TRBV3-1 (or the pseudogene TRBV3-2) and TRBJ2-7; D is ambiguous. V lost 4 bases, J lost 3 bases, and 10 bases lay in between. The CDR3 runs 13 residues. CDR1 is LGHDT and CDR2 is YNNKEL in the germline V gene (reference sequence). The CDR3 DNA sequence: TGTGCCAGCAGCCCCGGTTACAGCTACGAGCAGTACTTC. Its translation: CASSPGYSYEQYF.

V gene TRBV10-3 combines with J gene TRBJ2-7; 9 bases are a match to TRBD2. Per the germline V gene, CDR1 is ENHRY and CDR2 is SYGVKD. V lost 5 bases and J lost 0; bases outside the gene matches: 14. CDR3 length: 18 residues. The CDR3 loop is CAISKSGTSPLGSYEQYF. The CDR3 region has the DNA TGTGCCATCAGTAAATCCGGGACTAGCCCATTGGGCTCCTACGAGCAGTACTTC.

The rearrangement joins TRBV18 to TRBJ2-7; TRBD1 is a possible D gene (5 bases). Germline lookup yields CDR1 KGHSH and CDR2 LQKENI. Trimming shortened V by 5 bases and J by 1 base, and 9 bases separated the two germline ends. This CDR3 is built from 13 residues. CDR3: CASSGAGSYEQYF. For the CDR3, the DNA is TGTGCCAGCTCAGGGGCAGGGTCCTACGAGCAGTACTTC.

The V and J genes are TRBV10-3 and TRBJ2-7, with a tentative D call TRBD2 (6 bases). The V end lost 3 bases, the J end lost 2 bases, and 17 bases lay between the germline ends. CDR3 size: 16 residues. The germline V gene encodes CDR1 ENHRY and CDR2 SYGVKD. The CDR3 loop reads CAISDSGDRIAYEQYF. CDR3 nucleotide sequence: TGTGCCATCAGTGATTCGGGAGACAGAATCGCCTACGAGCAGTACTTC.

Turning to this clone: A junction end diverges from the germline sequence, so it may reflect a read error. The rearrangement uses TRBV12-5 and TRBJ2-5; weak D call: TRBD2 (5 bases). The CDR3 extends over 14 amino acids. From germline, CDR1 is LGHNT and CDR2 FRNRAP. The CDR3 region has the DNA TGTGCTAGTGGCCCAGGAGCATTGGGAGAGACCCAATACTTC. This codes for CASGPGALGETQYF.

V is TRBV2 and J is TRBJ1-1; 8 positions match TRBD1. The trim removed 6 bases at V and 5 bases at J, leaving 8 bases unmatched. Germline V gene sequence: CDR1 SNHLY, CDR2 FYNNEI. There are 14 residues in the CDR3. Written as DNA, the CDR3 is TGTGCCAGCAGCTTACAGGGGGTATTTACTGAAGCTTTCTTT. Translated, it gives CASSLQGVFTEAFF.

The chain recombines TRBV19 with TRBJ2-3; the D gene is possibly TRBD1 (6 bases). The CDR3 covers 13 residues. Germline V gene sequence: CDR1 LNHDA, CDR2 SQIVND (reference sequence). V was cut by 6 bases and J by 1 base, with 8 bases left in between. CDR3 DNA: TGTGCCAGTAGCCCAGGGGGCACAGATACGCAGTATTTT. It encodes CASSPGGTDTQYF.

The chain is built from TRBV6-4 and TRBJ1-5; tentatively, D is TRBD1 (6 bases). The germline V gene has CDR1 MRHNA and CDR2 SNTAGT. V was shortened by 5 bases and J by 5 bases, with 16 bases between the two germline ends. This CDR3 is built from 15 residues. The DNA of the CDR3 is TGTGCCAGCAGTAGTGAAGGGGGTAAGGATCAGCCCCAGCATTTT. Amino acid sequence: CASSSEGGKDQPQHF.

The chain is built from TRBV23-1 and TRBJ2-5; D perhaps matches TRBD1 (7 bases). TRBV23-1 is given ORF status, its function remaining uncertain. The length of the CDR3 is 18 residues. Trimming cost V 0 bases and J 5 bases, with 22 bases left between them. The CDR3 sequence is CASSQSPGRGGGKETQYF. In DNA, the CDR3 is TGCGCCAGCAGTCAATCGCCGGGCCGTGGAGGGGGCAAGGAGACCCAGTACTTC.

This clone was seen more than once but under ten times. The V and J genes are TRBV3-1 (or the pseudogene TRBV3-2) and TRBJ1-1; 7 bases align to TRBD1. V was pared by 2 bases and J by 6 bases, with 9 bases of the junction left unmatched. The CDR3 is 15 residues long. CDR1 and CDR2 (germline): LGHDT, YNNKEL (reference sequence). The CDR3 here is CASSQSTGWDAEAFF. In DNA form, the CDR3 reads TGTGCCAGCAGCCAATCGACAGGGTGGGACGCTGAAGCTTTCTTT.

V and J are TRBV11-3 and TRBJ2-5, with 8 bases matching TRBD2. CDR3 length equals 15 residues. V dropped 3 bases and J dropped 5; count of bases not matched to a gene: 8. The germline CDR1 and CDR2 sequences are SGHNT and YENEEA. The CDR3 is CASSFDSGAGETQYF. The CDR3, as DNA: TGTGCCAGCAGCTTCGATAGCGGGGCGGGGGAGACCCAGTACTTC.

The V and J genes are TRBV7-2 and TRBJ2-3, with 9 bases identical to TRBD2. There are 17 residues in the CDR3. V dropped 4 bases and J dropped 8; count of bases not matched to a gene: 16. Germline V gene data show CDR1 as SGHTA and CDR2 as FQGNSA. The CDR3 coding sequence is TGTGCCAGCAGCTCGACACCGGGACTAGCCTCTTTTGGTACGCAGTATTTT. Residues: CASSSTPGLASFGTQYF.

The chain combines TRBV28 with TRBJ2-1, with 7 bases identical to TRBD2. CDR1 is MDHEN, CDR2 SYDVKM, per germline. The CDR3 runs 15 residues. The ends lost 4 bases at V and 5 bases at J; junction bases unmatched: 8. CDR3 coding DNA: TGTGCCAGCAGTTCATTGGGAGGGGAGGACAATGAGCAGTTCTTC. It codes for CASSSLGGEDNEQFF.

The chain uses TRBV2 and TRBJ1-2; 7 bases match TRBD1. Germline V gives CDR1 SNHLY, CDR2 FYNNEI. The CDR3 totals 13 residues. V lost 8 bases and J lost 5; bases outside the gene matches: 8. CDR3 region: CASDRGRSYGYTF. CDR3 nucleotides: TGTGCCAGCGATAGGGGGCGCTCGTATGGCTACACCTTC.

The chain is built from TRBV5-1 and TRBJ2-2; maybe TRBD1 (5 bases). From germline, CDR1 is SGHRS and CDR2 YFSETQ. This CDR3 comprises 15 residues. Trimming took 3 bases from V and 0 from J, leaving 9 bases between them. The CDR3 region is CASSWAGSNTGELFF. The CDR3, as DNA: TGCGCCAGCAGCTGGGCAGGGTCGAACACCGGGGAGCTGTTTTTT.

The sample holds one count of this clone. The V call is TRBV10-2, the J call TRBJ1-4, with TRBD1 as a possible D gene (6 bases). Germline lookup yields CDR1 WSHSY and CDR2 SAAADI. This CDR3 comprises 15 residues. V lost 1 base and J 4 bases, leaving 10 bases between the germline ends. The CDR3 DNA follows: TGCGCCAGCAGTGAGTGGACAGAGATTAATGAAAAACTGTTTTTT. It encodes CASSEWTEINEKLFF.

The gene calls are TRBV3-1 (or the pseudogene TRBV3-2) and TRBJ1-2; D is perhaps TRBD1 (5 bases). Per germline, CDR1 LGHDT and CDR2 YNNKEL (reference sequence). V was pared by 2 bases and J by 2 bases, with 6 bases between. The CDR3 extends over 13 amino acids. CDR3: CASSQRGNYGYTF. CDR3 in DNA: TGTGCCAGCAGCCAAAGGGGAAACTATGGCTACACCTTC.

V is TRBV4-1 and J is TRBJ1-2; 8 bases match TRBD1. The CDR3 is made up of 14 amino acids. Germline V gene lookup returns CDR1 MGHRA and CDR2 YSYEKL. Trimming cost V 2 bases and J 5 bases; bases outside gene matches: 4. The CDR3 here is CASSQPGQVYGYTF. CDR3 DNA sequence: TGCGCCAGCAGCCAACCGGGACAGGTTTATGGCTACACCTTC.

The chain employs TRBV12-5 and TRBJ1-1, with D unclear. The V and J ends lost 7 bases and 1 base respectively, with 16 bases between them. This CDR3 is built from 15 residues. Germline V gene sequence: CDR1 LGHNT, CDR2 FRNRAP. CDR3 bases: TGTGCTAGTGCCCGGGGAGGGTGGGGGAACACTGAAGCTTTCTTT. As protein: CASARGGWGNTEAFF.